The 16 T cell receptor beta chains in this list originate from one sample, sequenced in a study of molecular identifiers for immune sequencing clone quantification. TCRdb reanalysed the PCR reads using MiXCR and keeps one entry per CDR3 protein. The table lists 350,000 or so distinct CDR3 sequences, over 20% of them singletons. Material for sequencing was naive CD8+ T cells from blood, with Jurkat cell RNA spiked in. Described subset: FACS-sorted CD8+CD4-CCR7+CD45RA+ naive T cells. The receptors were gathered from a human donor in good health. Some libraries in this study had Jurkat cell RNA spiked in.

The J gene is TRBJ2-7, the V gene TRBV10-3; D ambiguous. CDR1 is ENHRY, CDR2 SYGVKD, per germline. The CDR3 runs 14 residues. With 9 bases removed from V and 3 bases from J, the gap between germline ends came to 18 bases. This CDR3 is CAILRPNTYYEQYF. In DNA, the CDR3 is TGTGCCATACTCCGGCCCAACACATACTACGAGCAGTACTTC.

This clonotype showed up many times. CDR3 nucleotide sequence: TGTGCCAGCCAGGGGACAGCTGTTACATATGGAAACATTCAGTACTTC. Protein product: CASQGTAVTYGNIQYF. The V and J genes are TRBV12-3 or TRBV12-4 and TRBJ2-4; 7 bases are shared with TRBD1. The CDR3 extends over 16 amino acids. The V segment lost 8 bases and the J segment 6 bases; nucleotides outside the gene matches: 16.

This clonotype has ten or more counts. The chain couples TRBV4-2 to TRBJ1-4; D unresolved. Trimming shortened V by 0 bases and J by 8 bases, and 13 bases separated the two germline ends. The germline CDR1 and CDR2 sequences are LGHNA and YNFKEQ. The CDR3 length is 15 residues. The CDR3 DNA reads TGTGCCAGCAGCCAAGATAGAACAGTATGGGAAAAACTGTTTTTT. Translating gives CASSQDRTVWEKLFF.

There are a few counts of this clonotype. The J gene is TRBJ2-3, the V gene TRBV7-8, with 15 positions matching TRBD2. J lost 0 bases, V lost 1 base, and 11 bases had no gene match. This CDR3 has 21 residues. Per germline, CDR1 SGHVS and CDR2 FQNEAQ. CDR3 nucleotides: TGTGCCAGCAGCTTAGTTACGGGGGGACTAGCGGGGGGCCAAAGCACAGATACGCAGTATTTT. Encoded protein: CASSLVTGGLAGGQSTDTQYF. The full variable domain, rest sourced from reference TRBV7-8 and TRBJ2-3, is GAGVSQSPRYKVAKRGQDVALRCDPISGHVSLFWYQQALGQGPEFLTYFQNEAQLDKSGLPSDRFFAERPEGSVSTLKIQRTQQEDSAVYLCASSLVTGGLAGGQSTDTQYFGPGTRLTVL.

The sample holds many counts of this clonotype. This chain connects TRBV7-9 to TRBJ2-2; a weak D match, TRBD2 (5 bases). Per the germline V gene, CDR1 is SEHNR and CDR2 is FQNEAQ (reference sequence). V lost 3 bases to trimming and J lost 10 bases, with 6 bases between them. This CDR3 comprises 11 residues. CDR3 coding DNA: TGTGCCAGCAGCTTTCGGGAGGAGCTGTTTTTT. Encoded protein: CASSFREELFF.

On this clonotype: It may be a read error: a sequence one base away is much more abundant. The chain is built from TRBV12-3 or TRBV12-4 and TRBJ2-7; 7 nucleotides match TRBD1. This CDR3 comprises 15 residues. The CDR3 DNA reads TGTGCCAGCAGCACGACACAGGGGAGCTCCCACGAGCAGTACTTC. It yields the protein CASSTTQGSSHEQYF.

A note on this clonotype: Since the CDR3 does not end with the conserved phenylalanine or tryptophan, this likely comes from a read error. The J gene is TRBJ1-1, the V gene TRBV7-9, with D perhaps TRBD1 (6 bases). Germline V gene data show CDR1 as SEHNR and CDR2 as FQNEAQ (reference sequence). The V end lost 5 bases, the J end lost 1 base, and 8 bases lay between the germline ends. This CDR3 has 13 residues. The CDR3 nucleotides are TGTGCCAGCAGCAGGGGGACGAACACTGAAGCTTTCTCT. Amino acids: CASSRGTNTEAFS.

Comments on this clonotype: A much larger clone lies a single base off, so this may be a read error. V gene TRBV12-3 or TRBV12-4 combines with J gene TRBJ1-1; D is unclear. This CDR3 has 14 amino acids. The CDR3 DNA is TGTGCCAACCCGCGCGAGCCGATGAACACTGAAGCTTCCTTT. Its protein product is CANPREPMNTEASF.

This clonotype came up many times. The chain has TRBV28 and TRBJ1-5, with a possible D match to TRBD1 (5 bases). Trimming pared 5 bases from V and 4 bases from J, leaving 12 bases between. Germline loops: CDR1 MDHEN, CDR2 SYDVKM. The CDR3 is 14 amino acids. CDR3 sequence reads: CASSQPGRNQPQHF. Written as DNA, the CDR3 is TGTGCCAGCAGTCAACCGGGACGGAATCAGCCCCAGCATTTT. The complete variable domain, with remaining parts taken from reference TRBV28 and TRBJ1-5, reads DVKVTQSSRYLVKRTGEKVFLECVQDMDHENMFWYRQDPGLGLRLIYFSYDVKMKEKGDIPEGYSVSREKKERFSLILESASTNQTSMYLCASSQPGRNQPQHFGDGTRLSIL.

This clonotype was recorded many times. The CDR3 sequence: CASSEHPGVEAFF. CDR3 bases: TGTGCCAGCAGTGAACATCCGGGAGTTGAAGCTTTCTTT. V and J are TRBV2 and TRBJ1-1; no definite D call. The CDR3 is 13 amino acids. Germline V gene lookup returns CDR1 SNHLY and CDR2 FYNNEI. Between the trimmed V and J ends, which lost 2 bases and 7 bases, there was a span of 11 bases.

The genes are TRBV4-3 and TRBJ2-2; D ambiguous. V was clipped by 4 bases and J by 2 bases, with 8 bases between them. The CDR3 is 14 amino acids. CDR1 is LGHNA, CDR2 YSLEER, per germline. CDR3 protein: CASSPRLNTGELFF. Here the CDR3 DNA reads TGCGCCAGCAGCCCCCGTTTAAACACCGGGGAGCTGTTTTTT.

Comment on this clonotype: This may stem from a read error, because a much larger clone lies one nucleotide away. The V call is TRBV30, the J call TRBJ2-1; D unresolved. CDR3 length: 12 amino acids. Germline CDR1 GTSNPN, CDR2 SVGIG (reference sequence). The CDR3 DNA reads as TGTGCCTGGAGCGGTAGTTCATATGAGCAGTCCTTC. It translates to CAWSGSSYEQSF.

This clonotype was counted at least ten times. This chain joins TRBV7-6 and TRBJ1-1; 11 bases agree with TRBD1. The V and J ends lost 2 bases and 1 base, in that order; junction bases with no gene match: 6. This CDR3 contains 17 residues. Germline V gives CDR1 SGHVS, CDR2 FNYEAQ. CDR3 in DNA: TGTGCCAGCAGCTTACCCCCCGGGACAGGGGGGAACACTGAAGCTTTCTTT. It is translated as CASSLPPGTGGNTEAFF.

The table lists this clonotype with many counts. The genes are TRBV6-2 or TRBV6-3 and TRBJ2-3; D is possibly TRBD2 (5 bases). The CDR3 length is 14 residues. V was trimmed by 6 bases and J by 2 bases, leaving 12 bases between them. The germline V gene encodes CDR1 MNHEY and CDR2 SVGEGT. The CDR3 sequence is CASRASPPTDTQYF. For the CDR3, the DNA is TGTGCCAGCAGAGCTAGCCCACCCACAGATACGCAGTATTTT.

This clonotype has ten or more counts. For the CDR3, the DNA is TGTGCCAGCAGCACTGGCCTGTCGGCCGAAGCTTTCTTT. Its translation is CASSTGLSAEAFF. This chain joins TRBV5-5 and TRBJ1-1; D is unclear. The CDR3 sequence is 13 residues long. Germline-derived CDR1 and CDR2 are SGHKS and YYEKEE (reference sequence). Trimming took 4 bases from V and 8 from J, leaving 15 bases between them.

The chain links TRBV6-5 to TRBJ2-6, with D uncertain. Germline V gene lookup returns CDR1 MNHEY and CDR2 SVGAGI. CDR3 length: 15 amino acids. Trimming shortened V by 5 bases and J by 0 bases, and 8 bases separated the two germline ends. The CDR3 loop is CASSDTYSGANVLTF. In DNA, the CDR3 is TGTGCCAGCAGTGACACCTACTCTGGGGCCAACGTCCTGACTTTC.